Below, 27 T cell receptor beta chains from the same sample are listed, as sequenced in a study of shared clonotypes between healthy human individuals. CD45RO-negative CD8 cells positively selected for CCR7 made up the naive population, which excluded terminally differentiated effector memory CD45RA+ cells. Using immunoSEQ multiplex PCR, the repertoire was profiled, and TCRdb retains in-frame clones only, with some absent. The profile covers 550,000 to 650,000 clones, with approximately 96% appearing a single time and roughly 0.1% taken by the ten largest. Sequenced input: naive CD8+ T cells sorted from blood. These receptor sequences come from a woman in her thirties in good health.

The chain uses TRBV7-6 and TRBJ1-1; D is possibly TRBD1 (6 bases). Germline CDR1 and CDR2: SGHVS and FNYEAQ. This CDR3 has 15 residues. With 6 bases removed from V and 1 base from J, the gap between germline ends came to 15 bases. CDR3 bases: TGTGCCAGCAGTCAGACGACAGGAGCGAACACTGAAGCTTTCTTT. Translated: CASSQTTGANTEAFF.

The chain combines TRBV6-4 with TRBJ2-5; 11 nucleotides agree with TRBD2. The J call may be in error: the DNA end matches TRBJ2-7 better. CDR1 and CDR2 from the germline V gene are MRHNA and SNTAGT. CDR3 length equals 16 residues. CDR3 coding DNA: TGTGCCAGCAGTGACTCTGGACTAGCGGGTATCTACGAGCAGTACTTC. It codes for CASSDSGLAGIYEQYF.

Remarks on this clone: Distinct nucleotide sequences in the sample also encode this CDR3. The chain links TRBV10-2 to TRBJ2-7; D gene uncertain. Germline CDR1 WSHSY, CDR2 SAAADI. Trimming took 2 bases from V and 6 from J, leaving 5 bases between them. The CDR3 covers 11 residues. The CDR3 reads CASSEGGEQYF. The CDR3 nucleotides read TGCGCCAGCAGTGAGGGTGGCGAGCAGTACTTC.

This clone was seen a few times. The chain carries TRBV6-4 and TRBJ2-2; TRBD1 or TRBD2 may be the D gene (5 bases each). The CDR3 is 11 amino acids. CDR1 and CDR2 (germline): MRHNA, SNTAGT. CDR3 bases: TGTGGGGGGAGCGGTAACGGGGAGCTGTTTTTT. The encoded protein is CGGSGNGELFF.

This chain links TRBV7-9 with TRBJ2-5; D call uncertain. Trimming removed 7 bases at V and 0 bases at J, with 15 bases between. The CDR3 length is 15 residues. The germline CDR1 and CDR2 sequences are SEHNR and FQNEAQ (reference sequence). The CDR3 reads CASTWGSRYQETQYF. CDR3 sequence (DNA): TGTGCCAGCACCTGGGGTTCTAGGTACCAAGAGACCCAGTACTTC.

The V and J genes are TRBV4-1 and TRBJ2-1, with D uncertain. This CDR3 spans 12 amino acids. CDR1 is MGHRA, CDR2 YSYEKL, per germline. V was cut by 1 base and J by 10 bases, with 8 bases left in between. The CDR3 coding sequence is TGCGCCAGCAGCCAAGGGCCATTAGAGCAGTTCTTC. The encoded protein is CASSQGPLEQFF.

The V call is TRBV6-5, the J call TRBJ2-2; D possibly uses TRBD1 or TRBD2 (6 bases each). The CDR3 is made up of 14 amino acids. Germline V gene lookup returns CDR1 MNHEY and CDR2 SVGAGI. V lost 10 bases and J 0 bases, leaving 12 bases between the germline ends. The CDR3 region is CATRGGTNTGELFF. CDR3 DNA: TGTGCCACCAGGGGCGGGACGAACACCGGGGAGCTGTTTTTT.

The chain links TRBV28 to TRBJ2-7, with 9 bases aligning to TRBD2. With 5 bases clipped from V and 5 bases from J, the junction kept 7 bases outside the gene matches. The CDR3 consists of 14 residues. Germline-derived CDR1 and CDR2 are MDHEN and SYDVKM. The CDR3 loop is CASSPSGRIHEQYF. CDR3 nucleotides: TGTGCCAGCAGTCCGAGCGGGAGGATCCACGAGCAGTACTTC.

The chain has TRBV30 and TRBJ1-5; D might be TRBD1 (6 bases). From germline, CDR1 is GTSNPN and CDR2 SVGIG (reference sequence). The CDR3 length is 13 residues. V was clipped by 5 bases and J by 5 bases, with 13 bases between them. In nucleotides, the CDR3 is TGTGCCTGGTCAGGGGAAGGGGATCAGCCCCAGCATTTT. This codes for CAWSGEGDQPQHF. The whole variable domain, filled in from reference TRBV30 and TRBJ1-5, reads SQTIHQWPATLVQPVGSPLSLECTVEGTSNPNLYWYRQAAGRGLQLLFYSVGIGQISSEVPQNLSASRPQDRQFILSSKKLLLSDSGFYLCAWSGEGDQPQHFGDGTRLSIL.

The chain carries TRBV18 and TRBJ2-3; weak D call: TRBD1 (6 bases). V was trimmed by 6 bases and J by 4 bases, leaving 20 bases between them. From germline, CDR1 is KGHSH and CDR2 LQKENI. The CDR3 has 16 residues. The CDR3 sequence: CASSRTGTRRPDTQYF. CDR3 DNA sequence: TGTGCCAGCTCCCGGACCGGGACACGACGGCCAGATACGCAGTATTTT.

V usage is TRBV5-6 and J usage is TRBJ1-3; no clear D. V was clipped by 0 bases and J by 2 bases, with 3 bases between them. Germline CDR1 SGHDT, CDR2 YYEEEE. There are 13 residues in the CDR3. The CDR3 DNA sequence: TGTGCCAGCAGCTTGGAGGCTGGAAACACCATATATTTT. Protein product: CASSLEAGNTIYF.

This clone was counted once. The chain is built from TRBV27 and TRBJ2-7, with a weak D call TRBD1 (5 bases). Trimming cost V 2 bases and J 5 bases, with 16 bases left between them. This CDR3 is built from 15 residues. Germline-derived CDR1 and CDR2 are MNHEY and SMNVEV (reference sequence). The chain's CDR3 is CASSLVPTRAHEQYF. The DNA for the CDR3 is TGTGCCAGCAGTTTAGTCCCAACCAGGGCGCACGAGCAGTACTTC.

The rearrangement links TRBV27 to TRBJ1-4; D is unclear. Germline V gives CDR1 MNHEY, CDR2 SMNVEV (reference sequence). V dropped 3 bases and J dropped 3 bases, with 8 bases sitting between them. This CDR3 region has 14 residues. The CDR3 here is CASSFGMPNEKLFF. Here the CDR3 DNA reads TGTGCCAGCAGTTTTGGCATGCCTAATGAAAAACTGTTTTTT.

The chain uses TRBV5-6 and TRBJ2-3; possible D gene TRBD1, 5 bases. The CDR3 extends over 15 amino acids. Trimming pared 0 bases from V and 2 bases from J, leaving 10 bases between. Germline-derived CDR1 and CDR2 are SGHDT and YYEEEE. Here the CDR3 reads CASSLVQTDTDTQYF. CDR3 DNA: TGTGCCAGCAGCTTGGTGCAGACAGACACAGATACGCAGTATTTT.

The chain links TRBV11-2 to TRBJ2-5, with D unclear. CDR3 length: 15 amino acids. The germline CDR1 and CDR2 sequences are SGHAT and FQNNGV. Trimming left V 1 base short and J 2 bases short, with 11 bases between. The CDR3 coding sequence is TGTGCCAGCAGCTTAGGGCCCCTACGGCAAGAGACCCAGTACTTC. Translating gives CASSLGPLRQETQYF.

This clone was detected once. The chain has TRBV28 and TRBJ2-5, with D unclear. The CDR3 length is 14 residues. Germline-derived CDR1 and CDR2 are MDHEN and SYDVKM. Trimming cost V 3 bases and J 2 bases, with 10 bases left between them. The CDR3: CASSFSHEQETQYF. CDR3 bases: TGTGCCAGCAGTTTCTCGCACGAACAAGAGACCCAGTACTTC.

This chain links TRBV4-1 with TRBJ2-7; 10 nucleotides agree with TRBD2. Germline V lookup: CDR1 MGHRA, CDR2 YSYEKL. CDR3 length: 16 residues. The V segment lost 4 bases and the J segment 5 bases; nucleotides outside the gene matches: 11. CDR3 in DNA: TGCGCCAGCAGCCGCGTATCTAGCGGGAGTTTCCACGAGCAGTACTTC. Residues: CASSRVSSGSFHEQYF.

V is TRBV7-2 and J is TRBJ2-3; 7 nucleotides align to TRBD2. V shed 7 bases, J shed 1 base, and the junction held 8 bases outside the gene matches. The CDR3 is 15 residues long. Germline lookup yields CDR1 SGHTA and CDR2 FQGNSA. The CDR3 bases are TGTGCCAGCACTCGAGGCCTAGCGGGCACAGATACGCAGTATTTT. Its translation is CASTRGLAGTDTQYF.

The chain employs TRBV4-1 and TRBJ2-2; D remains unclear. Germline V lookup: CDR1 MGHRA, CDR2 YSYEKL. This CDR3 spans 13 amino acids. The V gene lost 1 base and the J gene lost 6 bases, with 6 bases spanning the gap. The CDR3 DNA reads TGCGCCAGCAGCCAAGTAGTGGCCGGGGAGCTGTTTTTT. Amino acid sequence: CASSQVVAGELFF.

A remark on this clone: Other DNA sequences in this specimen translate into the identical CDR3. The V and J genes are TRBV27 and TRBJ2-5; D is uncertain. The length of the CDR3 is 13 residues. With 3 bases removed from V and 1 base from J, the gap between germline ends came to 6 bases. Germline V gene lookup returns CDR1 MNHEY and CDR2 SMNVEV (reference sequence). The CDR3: CASSFNSQETQYF. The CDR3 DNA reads TGTGCCAGCAGTTTTAATAGCCAAGAGACCCAGTACTTC.

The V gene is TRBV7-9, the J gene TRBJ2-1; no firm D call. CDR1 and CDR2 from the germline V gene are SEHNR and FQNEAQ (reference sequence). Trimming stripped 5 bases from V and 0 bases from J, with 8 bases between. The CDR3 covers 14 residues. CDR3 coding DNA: TGTGCCAGCAGCGCAGCTACCTCCTACAATGAGCAGTTCTTC. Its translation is CASSAATSYNEQFF. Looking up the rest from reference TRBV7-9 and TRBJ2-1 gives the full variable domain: DTGVSQNPRHKITKRGQNVTFRCDPISEHNRLYWYRQTLGQGPEFLTYFQNEAQLEKSRLLSDRFSAERPKGSFSTLEIQRTEQGDSAMYLCASSAATSYNEQFFGPGTRLTVL.

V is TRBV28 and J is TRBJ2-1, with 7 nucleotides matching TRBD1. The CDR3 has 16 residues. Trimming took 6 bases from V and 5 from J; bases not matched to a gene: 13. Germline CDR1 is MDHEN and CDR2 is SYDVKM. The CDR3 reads CASRLSRDSQDNEQFF. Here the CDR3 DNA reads TGTGCCAGCAGATTAAGCCGGGACAGCCAGGACAATGAGCAGTTCTTC.

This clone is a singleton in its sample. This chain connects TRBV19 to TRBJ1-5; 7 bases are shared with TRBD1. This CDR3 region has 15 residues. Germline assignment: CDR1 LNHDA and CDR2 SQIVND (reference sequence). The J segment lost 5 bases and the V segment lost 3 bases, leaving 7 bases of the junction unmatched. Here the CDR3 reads CASSMGQNVDQPQHF. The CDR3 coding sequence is TGTGCCAGTAGTATGGGACAGAATGTCGATCAGCCCCAGCATTTT.

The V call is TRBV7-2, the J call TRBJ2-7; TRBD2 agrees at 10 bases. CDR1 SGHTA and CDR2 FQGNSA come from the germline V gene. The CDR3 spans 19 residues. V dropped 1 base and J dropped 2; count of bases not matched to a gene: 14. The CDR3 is CASSLVVGASGSSAYEQYF. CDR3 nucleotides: TGTGCCAGCAGCTTAGTTGTGGGGGCTAGCGGGAGTTCTGCCTACGAGCAGTACTTC.

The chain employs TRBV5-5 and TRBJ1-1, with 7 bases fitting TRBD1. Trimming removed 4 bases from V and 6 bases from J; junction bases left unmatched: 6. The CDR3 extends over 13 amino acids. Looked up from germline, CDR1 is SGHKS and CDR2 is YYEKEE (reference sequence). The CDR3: CASSLGGLAEAFF. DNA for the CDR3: TGTGCCAGCAGCCTAGGGGGCTTGGCTGAAGCTTTCTTT.

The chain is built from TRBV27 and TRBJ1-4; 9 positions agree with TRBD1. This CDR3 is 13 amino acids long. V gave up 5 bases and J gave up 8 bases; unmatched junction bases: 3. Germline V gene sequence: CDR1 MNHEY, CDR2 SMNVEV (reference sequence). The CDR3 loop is CASSVGQGEKLFF. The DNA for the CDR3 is TGTGCCAGCAGTGTCGGACAGGGGGAAAAACTGTTTTTT. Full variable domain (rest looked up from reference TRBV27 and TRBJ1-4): EAQVTQNPRYLITVTGKKLTVTCSQNMNHEYMSWYRQDPGLGLRQIYYSMNVEVTDKGDVPEGYKVSRKEKRNFPLILESPSPNQTSLYFCASSVGQGEKLFFGSGTQLSVL.

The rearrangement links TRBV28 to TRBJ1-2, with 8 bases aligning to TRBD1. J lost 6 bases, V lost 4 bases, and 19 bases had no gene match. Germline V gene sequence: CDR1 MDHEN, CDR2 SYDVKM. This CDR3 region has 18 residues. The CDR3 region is CASSSTIRLDRVYHGYTF. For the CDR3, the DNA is TGTGCCAGCAGTTCAACTATTCGGCTGGACAGGGTCTACCATGGCTACACCTTC.